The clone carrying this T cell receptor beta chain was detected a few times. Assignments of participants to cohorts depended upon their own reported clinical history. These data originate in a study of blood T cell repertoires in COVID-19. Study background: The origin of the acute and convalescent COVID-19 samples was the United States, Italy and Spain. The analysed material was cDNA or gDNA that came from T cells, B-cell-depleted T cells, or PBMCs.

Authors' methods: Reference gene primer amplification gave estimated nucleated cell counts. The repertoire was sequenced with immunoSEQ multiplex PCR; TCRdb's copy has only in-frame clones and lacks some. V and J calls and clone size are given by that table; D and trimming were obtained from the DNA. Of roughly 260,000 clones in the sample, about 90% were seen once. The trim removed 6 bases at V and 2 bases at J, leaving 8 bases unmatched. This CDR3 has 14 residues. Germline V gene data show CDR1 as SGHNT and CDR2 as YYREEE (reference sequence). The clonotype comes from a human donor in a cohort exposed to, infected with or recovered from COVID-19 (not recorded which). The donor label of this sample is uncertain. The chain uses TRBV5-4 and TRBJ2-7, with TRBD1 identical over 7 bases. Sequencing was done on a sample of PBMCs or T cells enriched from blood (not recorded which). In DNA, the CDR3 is TGTGCCAGCACCACTGACAGGGCCCCCTACGAGCAGTACTTC. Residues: CASTTDRAPYEQYF.